This entry is about one T cell receptor (beta chain). Germline V gene sequence: CDR1 SGHVS, CDR2 FNYEAQ. The length of the CDR3 is 19 residues. Trimming at V came to 1 base and at J to 3 bases, leaving 13 bases not matched to a gene. This sample is drawn from a study of technical replicates of blood from a few donors. Assay used: immunoSEQ multiplex PCR; TCRdb lists only in-frame clones, some missing. The data hold tens of thousands of clones, with more than 85% observed a single time. The sequenced sample consisted of T cells isolated from PBMCs. This chain joins TRBV7-6 and TRBJ2-7, with TRBD1 identical over 12 bases. The sequence came from a human donor in good health. CDR3 protein: CASSLGSDNRDRGLYEQYF. DNA for the CDR3: TGTGCCAGCAGCTTAGGTTCTGATAACCGGGACAGGGGGCTCTACGAGCAGTACTTC.